This TCR beta chain was identified in a study of OX40 agonist ivuxolimab in advanced cancers. Study overall: Each dose-escalation patient presented with hepatocellular carcinoma, melanoma, renal cell or head and neck cancer.

Patients were excluded for autoimmune disease history or systemic immunosuppression. The investigators sampled blood at baseline, at cycle 4 day 1, and at cycle 7 day 1. Study-level findings and limits: Average numbers of expanded clones were greater in CD8+ T cells than in CD4+.

The method was immunoSEQ multiplex PCR; TCRdb's version includes in-frame clones alone and lacks a portion of them. Seen here are 100,000 to 120,000 clones, more than 70% observed once, and the top ten hold less than 0.3%. Trimming took off 3 bases at V and 3 bases at J, with 18 bases between the two ends. The germline gives CDR1 SGHNT, CDR2 YENEEA. The CDR3 sequence is 17 residues long. Notes on this clone: The target antigen is unknown.

The TCR originated in an adult with an advanced solid tumor such as melanoma, head and neck, liver or kidney cancer. The sample was CD4+ or CD8+ T cells sorted from blood, taken in a trial of the OX40 agonist ivuxolimab. V is TRBV11-3 and J is TRBJ2-1; D is possibly TRBD2 (6 bases). CDR3: CASSFRSPGGGYNEQFF. The CDR3 DNA is TGTGCCAGCAGCTTTAGATCGCCCGGGGGTGGCTACAATGAGCAGTTCTTC.